Sequencing of this T cell receptor beta chain was carried out in a study of blood T cell repertoires in COVID-19. Study in general: Acute and convalescent COVID-19 specimens originated in the United States, Italy and Spain. T cells, B-cell-depleted T cells, or PBMCs provided the cDNA or gDNA that served as material.

The length of the CDR3 is 15 residues. V was pared by 6 bases and J by 3 bases, with 11 bases of the junction left unmatched. Germline CDR1 is WSHSY and CDR2 is SAAADI. Under the authors' procedure: Amplification with reference gene primers provided the estimates of nucleated cell counts. Produced via immunoSEQ multiplex PCR; TCRdb's table is partial and in-frame only. V and J calls and clone size are as listed in that table; D and trimming were resolved from the DNA. The sample gives tens of thousands of clones, approximately 91% of which show up once; less than 2% is in the top ten. Sequenced input: peripheral blood. This clonotype was sampled from a human donor in a cohort sampled during active COVID-19. V gene TRBV10-2 combines with J gene TRBJ2-7; 7 nucleotides agree with TRBD2. The CDR3 sequence: CASSPVAGDGYEQYF. CDR3 coding DNA: TGCGCCAGCAGCCCAGTGGCGGGGGACGGCTACGAGCAGTACTTC.